This T cell receptor (beta chain) was identified in a study of T cells in Graves' hyperthyroidism and ophthalmopathy. The study's findings and limits: Peripheral blood also featured most of the thyroid clonotypes expanded above 0.001.

Those patients with uncontrolled infection, other autoimmune disease, pregnancy or lactation were excluded. There were TCR beta CDR3 regions amplified from RNA transcripts. First-round RT-PCR of the TCR CDR3 relied on the HTBI primer set. Each CDR3 protein is one row after TCRdb ran MiXCR on the multiplex PCR reads. The table shows some 800,000 distinct CDR3 sequences, with 38% occurring only once. The CDR3 spans 15 residues. Trimming took off 3 bases at V and 2 bases at J, with 14 bases between the two ends. The V gene's germline CDR1 is ENHRY and CDR2 SYGVKD. As concerns this clonotype: Its antigen remains unidentified.

The rearrangement uses TRBV10-3 and TRBJ2-7; D uncertain. The TCR originated in a young man with Graves' hyperthyroidism. Sequencing input: blood. The CDR3 bases are TGTGCCATCAGTGAAGAGCCCCCCAGTACCTACGAGCAGTACTTC. It specifies CAISEEPPSTYEQYF.